This T cell receptor (beta chain) is drawn from a study of T-cell memory formation after mild COVID-19. TCRdb processed the 5' RACE reads anew with MiXCR; each CDR3 protein has one entry. The data contain 470,000 or so distinct CDR3 sequences, roughly 25% of them singletons. As to this clonotype: Its antigen is unknown.

Study-wide results and caveats: Day 37-peaking second-wave clones had unconfirmed SARS-CoV-2 specificity.

Sequencing input: PBMCs or a T cell subset sorted from them (not recorded which). The sequence came from an adult woman who had mild COVID-19 (a few samples of this study predate the infection). Cell type and time point are not known.

CDR3 protein: CASSPQPFSGSTDTQYF. The CDR3 DNA reads as TGTGCCAGCAGCCCCCAGCCTTTTAGCGGGAGCACAGATACGCAGTATTTT. This chain links TRBV13 with TRBJ2-3, with 7 bases aligning to TRBD2. The CDR3 has 17 amino acids. J lost 0 bases, V lost 5 bases, and 11 bases had no gene match. Germline V gene sequence: CDR1 PRHDT, CDR2 FYEKMQ (reference sequence).